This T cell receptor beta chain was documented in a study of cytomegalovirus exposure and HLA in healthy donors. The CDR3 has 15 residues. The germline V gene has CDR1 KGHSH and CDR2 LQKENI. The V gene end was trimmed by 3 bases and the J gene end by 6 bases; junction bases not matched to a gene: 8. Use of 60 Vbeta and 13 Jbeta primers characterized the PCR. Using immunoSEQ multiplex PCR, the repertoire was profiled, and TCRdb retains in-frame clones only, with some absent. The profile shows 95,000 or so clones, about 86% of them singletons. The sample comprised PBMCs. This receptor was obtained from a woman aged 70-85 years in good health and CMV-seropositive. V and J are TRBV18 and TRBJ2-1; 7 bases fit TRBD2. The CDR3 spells CASSPMAGAGNEQFF. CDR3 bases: TGTGCCAGCTCACCTATGGCGGGAGCAGGCAATGAGCAGTTCTTC.